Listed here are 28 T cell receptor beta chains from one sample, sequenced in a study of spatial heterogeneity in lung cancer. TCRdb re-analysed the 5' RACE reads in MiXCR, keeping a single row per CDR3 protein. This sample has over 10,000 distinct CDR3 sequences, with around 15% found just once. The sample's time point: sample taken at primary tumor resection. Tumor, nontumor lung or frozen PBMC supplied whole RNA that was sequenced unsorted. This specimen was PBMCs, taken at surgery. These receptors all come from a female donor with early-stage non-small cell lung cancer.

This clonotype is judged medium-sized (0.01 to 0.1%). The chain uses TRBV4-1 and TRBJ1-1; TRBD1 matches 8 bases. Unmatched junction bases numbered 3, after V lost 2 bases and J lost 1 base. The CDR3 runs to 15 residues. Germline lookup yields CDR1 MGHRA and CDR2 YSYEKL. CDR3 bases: TGCGCCAGCAGCCAACAAGACAGGGGGAACACTGAAGCTTTCTTT. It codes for CASSQQDRGNTEAFF.

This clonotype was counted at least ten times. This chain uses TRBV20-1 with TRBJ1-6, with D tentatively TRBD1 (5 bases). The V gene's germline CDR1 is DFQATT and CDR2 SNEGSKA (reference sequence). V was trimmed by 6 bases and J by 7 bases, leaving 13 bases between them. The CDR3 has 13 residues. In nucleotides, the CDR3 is TGCAGTGCCGGGGACGACAAAAATTCACCCCTCCACTTT. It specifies CSAGDDKNSPLHF.

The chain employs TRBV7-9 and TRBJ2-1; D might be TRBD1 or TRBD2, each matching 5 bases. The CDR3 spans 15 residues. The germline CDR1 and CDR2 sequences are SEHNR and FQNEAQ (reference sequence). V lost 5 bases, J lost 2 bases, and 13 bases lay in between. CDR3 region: CASSDTGTAYNEQFF. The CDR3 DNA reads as TGTGCCAGCAGCGACACCGGGACGGCCTACAATGAGCAGTTCTTC.

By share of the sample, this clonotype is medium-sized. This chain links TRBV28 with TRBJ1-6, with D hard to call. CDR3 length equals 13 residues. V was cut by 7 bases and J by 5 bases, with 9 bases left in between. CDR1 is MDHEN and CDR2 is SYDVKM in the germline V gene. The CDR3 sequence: CASTPYDNSPLHF. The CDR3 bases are TGTGCCAGCACCCCGTACGATAATTCACCCCTCCACTTT. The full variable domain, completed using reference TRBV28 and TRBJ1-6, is DVKVTQSSRYLVKRTGEKVFLECVQDMDHENMFWYRQDPGLGLRLIYFSYDVKMKEKGDIPEGYSVSREKKERFSLILESASTNQTSMYLCASTPYDNSPLHFGNGTRLTVT.

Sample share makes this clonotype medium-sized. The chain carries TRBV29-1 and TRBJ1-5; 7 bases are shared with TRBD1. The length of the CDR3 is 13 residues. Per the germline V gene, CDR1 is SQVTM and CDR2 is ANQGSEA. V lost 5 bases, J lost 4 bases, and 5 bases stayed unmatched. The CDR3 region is CSVRDSLNQPQHF. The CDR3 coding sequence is TGCAGCGTTAGGGACAGCCTGAATCAGCCCCAGCATTTT.

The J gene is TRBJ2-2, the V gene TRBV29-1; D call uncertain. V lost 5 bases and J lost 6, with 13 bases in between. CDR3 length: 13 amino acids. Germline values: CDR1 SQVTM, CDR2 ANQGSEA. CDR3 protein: CSVPSAGSGELFF. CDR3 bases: TGCAGCGTTCCCTCGGCAGGATCCGGGGAGCTGTTTTTT.

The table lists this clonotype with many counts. Written as DNA, the CDR3 is TGTGCCAGCAGCTTAGGGGGATCCTTCAAGTTTTACACCGGGGAGCTGTTTTTT. It translates to CASSLGGSFKFYTGELFF. The rearrangement joins TRBV7-9 to TRBJ2-2, with D unresolved. This CDR3 has 18 amino acids. CDR1 is SEHNR and CDR2 is FQNEAQ in the germline V gene (reference sequence). The V gene lost 1 base and the J gene lost 3 bases, with 18 bases spanning the gap.

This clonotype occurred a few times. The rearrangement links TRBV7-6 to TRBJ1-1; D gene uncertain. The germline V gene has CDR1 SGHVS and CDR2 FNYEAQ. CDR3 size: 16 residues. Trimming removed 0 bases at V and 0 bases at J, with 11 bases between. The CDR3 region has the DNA TGTGCCAGCAGCTTAGCCACAGTCCTACTGAACACTGAAGCTTTCTTT. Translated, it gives CASSLATVLLNTEAFF.

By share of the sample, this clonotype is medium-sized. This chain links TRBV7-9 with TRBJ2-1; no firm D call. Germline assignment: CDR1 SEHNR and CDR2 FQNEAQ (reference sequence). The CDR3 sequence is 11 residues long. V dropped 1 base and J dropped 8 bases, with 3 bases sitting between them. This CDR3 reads CASSLEDEQFF. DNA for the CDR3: TGTGCCAGCAGCTTAGAGGATGAGCAGTTCTTC.

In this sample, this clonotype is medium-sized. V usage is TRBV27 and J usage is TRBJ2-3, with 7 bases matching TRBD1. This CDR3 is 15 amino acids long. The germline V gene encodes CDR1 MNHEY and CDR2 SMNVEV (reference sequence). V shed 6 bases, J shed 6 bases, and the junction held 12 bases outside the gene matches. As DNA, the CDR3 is TGTGCCAGCAGAGCCTGGACAGGCCTTGGTGATACGCAGTATTTT. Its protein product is CASRAWTGLGDTQYF.

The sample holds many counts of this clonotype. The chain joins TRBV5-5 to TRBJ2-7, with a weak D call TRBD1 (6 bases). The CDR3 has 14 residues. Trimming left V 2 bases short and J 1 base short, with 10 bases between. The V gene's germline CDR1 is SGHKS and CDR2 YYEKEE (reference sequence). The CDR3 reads CASSLKGESYEQYF. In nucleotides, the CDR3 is TGTGCCAGCAGCTTAAAGGGGGAATCCTACGAGCAGTACTTC.

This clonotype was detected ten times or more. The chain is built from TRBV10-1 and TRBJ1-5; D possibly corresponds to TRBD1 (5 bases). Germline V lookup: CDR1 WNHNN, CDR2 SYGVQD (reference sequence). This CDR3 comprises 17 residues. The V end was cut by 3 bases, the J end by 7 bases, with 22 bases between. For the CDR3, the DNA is TGCGCCAGCAGTGATGATTCCGGGACCCTTGCGAAACAGCCCCAGCATTTT. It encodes CASSDDSGTLAKQPQHF.

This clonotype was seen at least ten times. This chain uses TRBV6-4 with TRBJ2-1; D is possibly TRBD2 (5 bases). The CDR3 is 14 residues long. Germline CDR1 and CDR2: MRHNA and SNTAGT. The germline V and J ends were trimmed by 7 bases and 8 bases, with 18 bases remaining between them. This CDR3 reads CASKDPGRRYEQFF. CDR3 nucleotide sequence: TGTGCCAGCAAAGATCCAGGCAGGAGGTATGAGCAGTTCTTC.

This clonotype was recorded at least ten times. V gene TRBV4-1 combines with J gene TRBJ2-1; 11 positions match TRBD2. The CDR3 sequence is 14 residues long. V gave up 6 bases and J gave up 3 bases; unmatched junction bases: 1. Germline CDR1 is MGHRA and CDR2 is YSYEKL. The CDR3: CASRLAGDYNEQFF. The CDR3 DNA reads TGCGCCAGCAGACTAGCGGGGGACTACAATGAGCAGTTCTTC.

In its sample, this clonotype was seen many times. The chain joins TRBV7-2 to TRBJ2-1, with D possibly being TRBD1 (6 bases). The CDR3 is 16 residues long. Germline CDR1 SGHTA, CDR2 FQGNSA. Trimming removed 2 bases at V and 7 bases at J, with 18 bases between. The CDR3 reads CASSLIPNQGRNEQFF. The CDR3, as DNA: TGTGCCAGCAGCTTAATCCCAAACCAGGGGAGAAATGAGCAGTTCTTC.

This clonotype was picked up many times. The CDR3, as DNA: TGTGCCAGCAGTAACGACAGGGTTCAGCCCCAGCATTTT. Protein sequence: CASSNDRVQPQHF. J is TRBJ1-5 and V is TRBV6-2 or TRBV6-3, with 7 bases fitting TRBD1. Germline CDR1 is MNHEY and CDR2 is SVGEGT. This CDR3 is 13 amino acids long. V lost 5 bases to trimming and J lost 6 bases; unmatched junction nucleotides: 4.

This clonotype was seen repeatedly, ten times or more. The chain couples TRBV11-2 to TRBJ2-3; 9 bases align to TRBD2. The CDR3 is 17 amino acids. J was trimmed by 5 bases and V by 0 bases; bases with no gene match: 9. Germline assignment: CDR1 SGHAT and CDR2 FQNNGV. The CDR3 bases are TGTGCCAGCAGCTTAGATACGGCTAGCGGGGTGAGAGATACGCAGTATTTT. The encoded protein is CASSLDTASGVRDTQYF.

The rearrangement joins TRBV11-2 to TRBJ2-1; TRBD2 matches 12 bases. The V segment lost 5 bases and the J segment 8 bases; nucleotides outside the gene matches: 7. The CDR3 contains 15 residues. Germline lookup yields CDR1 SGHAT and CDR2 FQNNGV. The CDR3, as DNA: TGTGCCAGCAGCCCGACTAGCGGGAGTATATATGAGCAGTTCTTC. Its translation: CASSPTSGSIYEQFF. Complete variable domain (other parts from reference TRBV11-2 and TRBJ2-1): EAGVAQSPRYKIIEKRQSVAFWCNPISGHATLYWYQQILGQGPKLLIQFQNNGVVDDSQLPKDRFSAERLKGVDSTLKIQPAKLEDSAVYLCASSPTSGSIYEQFFGPGTRLTVL.

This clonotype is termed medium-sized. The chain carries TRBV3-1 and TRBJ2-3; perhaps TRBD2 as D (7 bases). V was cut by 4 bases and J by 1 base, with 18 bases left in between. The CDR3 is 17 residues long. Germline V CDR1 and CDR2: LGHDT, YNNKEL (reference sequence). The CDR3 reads CASSRAQGGEGTDTQYF. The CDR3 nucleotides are TGTGCCAGCAGCCGGGCTCAAGGGGGGGAGGGCACAGATACGCAGTATTTT.

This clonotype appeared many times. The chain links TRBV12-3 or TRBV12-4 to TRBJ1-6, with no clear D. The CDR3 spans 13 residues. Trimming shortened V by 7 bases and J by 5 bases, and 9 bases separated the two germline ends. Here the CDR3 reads CASMFANNSPLHF. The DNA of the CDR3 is TGTGCCAGCATGTTTGCCAATAATTCACCCCTCCACTTT.

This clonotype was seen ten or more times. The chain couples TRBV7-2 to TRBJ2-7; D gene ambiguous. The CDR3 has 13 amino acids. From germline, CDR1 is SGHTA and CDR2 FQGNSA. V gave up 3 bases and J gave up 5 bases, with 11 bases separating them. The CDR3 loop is CASSFRRPDEQYF. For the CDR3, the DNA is TGTGCCAGCAGCTTCCGACGACCCGACGAGCAGTACTTC.

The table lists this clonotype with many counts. CDR3 residues: CASSLVGGQETQYF. In DNA form, the CDR3 reads TGTGCCAGCAGCTTGGTGGGGGGCCAAGAGACCCAGTACTTC. The V and J genes are TRBV5-4 and TRBJ2-5, with D perhaps matching TRBD2 (6 bases). The CDR3 is 14 residues long. Per the germline V gene, CDR1 is SGHNT and CDR2 is YYREEE (reference sequence). Trimming removed 0 bases from V and 1 base from J, with 7 bases in between.

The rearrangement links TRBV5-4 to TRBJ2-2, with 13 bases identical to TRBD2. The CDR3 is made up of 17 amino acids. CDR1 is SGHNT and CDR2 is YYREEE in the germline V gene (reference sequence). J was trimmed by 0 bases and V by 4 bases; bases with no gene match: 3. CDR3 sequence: CASSEGTSGTNTGELFF. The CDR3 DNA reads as TGTGCCAGCAGCGAGGGGACTAGCGGGACGAACACCGGGGAGCTGTTTTTT.

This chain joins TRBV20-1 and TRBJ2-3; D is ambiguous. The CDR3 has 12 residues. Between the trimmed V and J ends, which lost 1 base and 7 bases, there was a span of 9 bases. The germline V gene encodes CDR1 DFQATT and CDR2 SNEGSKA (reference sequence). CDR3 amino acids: CSARGGTHTQYF. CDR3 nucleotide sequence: TGCAGTGCTAGAGGTGGAACCCATACGCAGTATTTT.

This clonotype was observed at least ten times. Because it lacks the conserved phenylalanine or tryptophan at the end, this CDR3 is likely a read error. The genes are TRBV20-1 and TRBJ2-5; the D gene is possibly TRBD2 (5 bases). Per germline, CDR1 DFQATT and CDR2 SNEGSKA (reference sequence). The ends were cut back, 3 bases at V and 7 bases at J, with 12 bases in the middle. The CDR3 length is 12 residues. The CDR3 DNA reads TGCAGTGCTAGTCGAGGGCGCGTGACCCAGTACCTC. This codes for CSASRGRVTQYL.

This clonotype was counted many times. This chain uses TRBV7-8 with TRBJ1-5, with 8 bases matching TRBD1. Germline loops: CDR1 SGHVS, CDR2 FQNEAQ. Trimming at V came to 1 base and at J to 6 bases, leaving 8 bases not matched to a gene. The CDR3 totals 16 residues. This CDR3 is CASSLGTGYYGQPQHF. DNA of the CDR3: TGTGCCAGCAGCTTAGGGACAGGGTATTATGGTCAGCCCCAGCATTTT. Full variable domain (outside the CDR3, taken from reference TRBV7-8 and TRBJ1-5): GAGVSQSPRYKVAKRGQDVALRCDPISGHVSLFWYQQALGQGPEFLTYFQNEAQLDKSGLPSDRFFAERPEGSVSTLKIQRTQQEDSAVYLCASSLGTGYYGQPQHFGDGTRLSIL.

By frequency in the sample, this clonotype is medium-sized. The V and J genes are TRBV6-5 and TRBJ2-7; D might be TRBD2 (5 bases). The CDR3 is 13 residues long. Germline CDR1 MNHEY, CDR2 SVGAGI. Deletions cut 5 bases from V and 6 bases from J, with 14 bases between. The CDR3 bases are TGTGCCAGCAGTAGTGGGCTAGCTGGCGAGCAGTACTTC. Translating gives CASSSGLAGEQYF.

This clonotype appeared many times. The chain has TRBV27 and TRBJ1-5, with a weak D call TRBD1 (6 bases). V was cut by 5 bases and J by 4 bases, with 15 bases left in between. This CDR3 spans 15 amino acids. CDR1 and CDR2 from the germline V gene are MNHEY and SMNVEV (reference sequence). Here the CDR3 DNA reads TGTGCCAGCAGTCGAGAGGGGGTTGGAAATCAGCCCCAGCATTTT. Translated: CASSREGVGNQPQHF.